A single sample gave rise to the 11 T cell receptor beta chains below, sequenced in a study of metastatic and nonmetastatic thyroid tumors. Every patient underwent thyroid surgery untreated. TCRdb re-clonotyped the PCR reads through MiXCR. Among around 59,000 clones listed, 16% were seen once. Sequencing input: blood. The origin of the receptors is a male donor with papillary thyroid cancer or a benign thyroid nodule (not recorded which). Some clones in this sample may be carry-over from other donors' samples.

This clone appeared a few times. An end of the junction differs from the germline gene, which may be a read error. The chain carries TRBV7-3 and TRBJ2-2; 8 nucleotides align to TRBD1. This CDR3 has 15 amino acids. Germline CDR1 reads SGHTA; CDR2 reads FQGTGA. This CDR3 is CASSAGTGLTGELFF. Here the CDR3 DNA reads TGTGCCAGCAGCGCCGGGACAGGTCTTACCGGTGAGCTGTTTTTT.

This clone was counted a single time. Sequence at one end of the junction differs from germline and may be a read error. The rearrangement links TRBV29-1 to TRBJ2-3; TRBD2 matches 9 bases. Germline CDR1 reads SQVTM; CDR2 reads ANQGSEA. This CDR3 is built from 18 residues. CDR3 in DNA: TGCAGCTTTGAAGATGACGTGTTGCTAGCGGGGACGCCAGATACGCAGTATTTT. As protein: CSFEDDVLLAGTPDTQYF.

This clone was observed a few times. The chain has TRBV6-2 or TRBV6-3 and TRBJ1-2; no clear D gene. The V gene lost 6 bases and the J gene lost 8 bases, with 16 bases spanning the gap. The CDR3 length is 13 residues. CDR1 is MNHEY and CDR2 is SVGEGT in the germline V gene. The CDR3 reads CASSPPPGVGYTF. CDR3 DNA sequence: TGTGCCAGCAGCCCCCCTCCAGGTGTAGGCTACACCTTC.

This clone was seen only a few times. Just one base apart from a much larger clone, this may be a read error. This sequence joins TRBV28 and TRBJ2-1; 10 nucleotides agree with TRBD2. Germline CDR1 MDHEN, CDR2 SYDVKM. This CDR3 is 15 amino acids long. V dropped 7 bases and J dropped 8; count of bases not matched to a gene: 11. CDR3 protein: CASISGTSEGDEQFF. CDR3 nucleotides: TGTGCCAGCATTTCCGGGACTAGCGAGGGGGATGAGCAGTTCTTC.

This clone was recorded a few times. The chain is built from TRBV5-6 and TRBJ1-6; D is uncertain. CDR1 and CDR2 (germline): SGHDT, YYEEEE. V was pared by 6 bases and J by 0 bases, with 10 bases between. This CDR3 region has 15 residues. The CDR3: CASTVQSSYNSPLHF. The DNA for the CDR3 is TGTGCCAGCACCGTACAGAGCTCCTATAATTCACCCCTCCACTTT.

This clone has ten or more counts. The chain carries TRBV13 and TRBJ2-5, with a possible D match to TRBD2 (6 bases). Germline lookup yields CDR1 PRHDT and CDR2 FYEKMQ (reference sequence). CDR3 length: 15 amino acids. Trimming left V 5 bases short and J 1 base short, with 14 bases between. CDR3 in amino acids: CASSSRLETQETQYF. The CDR3 DNA follows: TGTGCCAGCAGCAGTCGACTAGAAACCCAAGAGACCCAGTACTTC.

This clone occurred a few times. One junction end does not reproduce the germline sequence, and a read error may be involved. The same CDR3 also results from other DNA sequences found in this sample. The CDR3 region has the DNA TGTGCCAGTAGTGAAGCTCCAAGCGGGGTCAACAATGAGCAGTTCTTC. It codes for CASSEAPSGVNNEQFF. The chain combines TRBV6-1 with TRBJ2-1, with 7 bases aligning to TRBD2. CDR3 length: 16 amino acids. Germline V gene sequence: CDR1 MNHNS, CDR2 SASEGT.

This clone appeared a few times. The rearrangement links TRBV12-5 to TRBJ2-7; D gene unclear. From germline, CDR1 is LGHNT and CDR2 FRNRAP. Trimming shortened V by 8 bases and J by 3 bases, and 14 bases separated the two germline ends. This CDR3 contains 13 residues. CDR3 bases: TGTGCTAGTTCCCGTGACACTGACTACGAGCAGTACTTC. Translated: CASSRDTDYEQYF.

This clone has a count of ten or more. The chain links TRBV28 to TRBJ2-7, with a tentative D call TRBD1 (6 bases). Germline-derived CDR1 and CDR2 are MDHEN and SYDVKM. V dropped 4 bases and J dropped 3 bases, with 28 bases sitting between them. The CDR3 totals 19 residues. CDR3 amino acids: CASSSAWTVRDRGGYEQYF. The DNA of the CDR3 is TGTGCCAGCAGTTCGGCCTGGACAGTACGAGATAGAGGGGGCTACGAGCAGTACTTC.

This clone was observed many times. The chain is built from TRBV28 and TRBJ1-1; tentatively, D is TRBD1 (6 bases). The CDR3 consists of 13 residues. CDR1 and CDR2 (germline): MDHEN, SYDVKM. V shed 2 bases and J shed 7 bases, with 11 bases lying between them. The CDR3 DNA follows: TGTGCCAGCAGTTTAAGGGGGTTCGGTGAAGCTTTCTTT. It is translated as CASSLRGFGEAFF.

The chain couples TRBV2 to TRBJ2-3; 12 nucleotides match TRBD2. Trimming took 2 bases from V and 1 from J; bases not matched to a gene: 10. This CDR3 contains 19 residues. Germline V gene data show CDR1 as SNHLY and CDR2 as FYNNEI. CDR3 DNA sequence: TGTGCCAGCAGTGAATCCACCCCGGGACTAGCGGGTCGCACAGATACGCAGTATTTT. It is translated as CASSESTPGLAGRTDTQYF.